The TCR beta chain described here comes from a study of blood T cell repertoires in COVID-19. The wider study: COVID-19 samples, acute and convalescent, were from the United States, Italy and Spain. From T cells, B-cell-depleted T cells, or PBMCs came the material, which was cDNA or gDNA.

This clone has just one count. Losses at the gene ends were 6 bases for V and 0 bases for J; bases not matched to a gene: 11. Per the germline V gene, CDR1 is MNHNY and CDR2 is SVGAGI (reference sequence). This CDR3 spans 16 amino acids. In the original processing: Scientists estimated how many nucleated cells there were by amplifying reference gene primers. The table came from immunoSEQ multiplex PCR; TCRdb's copy has only in-frame clones and leaves some out. That table gives V, J and clone size, and the DNA gave D and trimming. Of about 240,000 clones in the sample, over 90% were seen once. Seattle enrolled patients during active infection and tracked them longitudinally.

The sample consisted of peripheral blood. This chain connects TRBV6-6 to TRBJ2-7, with 7 nucleotides matching TRBD1. The sequence was collected from a young man with COVID-19, enrolled during active disease. As DNA, the CDR3 is TGTGCCAGCAGCCCCACCTCGAGACAGGGCTCCTACGAGCAGTACTTC. It specifies CASSPTSRQGSYEQYF.